A selection of T cell receptor beta chains follows, all from one sample in a study of glioma-infiltrating T cells after dendritic cell vaccination. Here immunoSEQ multiplex PCR was the method, and the copy in TCRdb shows in-frame clones only, minus some. The repertoire has some 70,000 clones, approximately 81% of them found once; the top ten carry 7% to 9%. The sample was blood, taken before dendritic cell vaccination. The receptors stem from a human donor with glioblastoma. Each CDR3 is given with its conserved first and last residue. A D gene is named only where the DNA matches it firmly. Size tells how often a clone was seen (once, few, many) or the class of an expanded clone, and some rows leave it out.

TRBV5-1	NA	once	TRBJ1-1	TGCGCCAGCAGCTTGGTGGCACAGGGTGAAGCTTTCTTT	CASSLVAQGEAFF
TRBV4-1	TRBD1	once	TRBJ2-7	TGCGCCAGCAGCCAAGACTTAGGGGGCAGGGATGAAGAGCAGTACTTC	CASSQDLGGRDEEQYF
TRBV6-6	NA	NA	TRBJ1-5	TGTGCCAGCAGTTACTCACCAGGGGCGGGCCAGCCCCAGCATTTT	CASSYSPGAGQPQHF
TRBV29-1	NA	NA	TRBJ2-7	TGCAGCGTTGAAAGCGGTGGCTACGAGCAGTACTTC	CSVESGGYEQYF
TRBV5-1	NA	NA	TRBJ1-2	TGCGCCAGCAGCCGACCCGCGGGGGGGGAGTCTGGCTACACCTTC	CASSRPAGGESGYTF
TRBV10-2	TRBD1	NA	TRBJ2-4	TGCGCCAGCAGTGAGGGGCAGGGGGCCCGCCGAGCTAACATTCAGTACTTC	CASSEGQGARRANIQYF
TRBV6-1	NA	NA	TRBJ2-3	TGTGCCAGCAGTGAAGGACCGGGGTCTGGGCAGTATTTT	CASSEGPGSGQYF
TRBV19	TRBD1	NA	TRBJ2-7	TGTGCCAGTAGTAGCCGGGACAGGGGGCTCTACGAGCAGTACTTC	CASSSRDRGLYEQYF
TRBV28	TRBD1	once	TRBJ2-7	TGTGCCGGACGGGACAGCAACTACGAGCAGTACTTC	CAGRDSNYEQYF
TRBV2	TRBD1	NA	TRBJ1-2	TGTGCCAGCAGTGCCGGGACAGCGATTAACTATGGCTACACCTTC	CASSAGTAINYGYTF
TRBV5-5	TRBD1	NA	TRBJ2-7	TGTGCCAGCAGCTTACAGGGGATGTATGATGGCGAGCAGTACTTC	CASSLQGMYDGEQYF
TRBV5-1	NA	few	TRBJ2-5	TGCGCCAGCAGCTTGTATACAGTCCAAGAGACCCAGTACTTC	CASSLYTVQETQYF
TRBV5-1	NA	NA	TRBJ1-1	TGCGCCAGCAGCTTGGACGCCAGGGGTCACACTGAAGCTTTCTTT	CASSLDARGHTEAFF
TRBV7-9	NA	once	TRBJ2-7	TGTGCCAGCAGCTTGGAGGGGAAGAAGGCCTACGAGCAGTACTTC	CASSLEGKKAYEQYF
TRBV19	NA	NA	TRBJ2-5	TGTGCCAGTAGTATTAGTTCGCCAGGGATAGAGACCCAGTACTTC	CASSISSPGIETQYF
TRBV5-1	TRBD2	NA	TRBJ2-3	TGCGCCAGCACCTTTAACATAGCGGGGGTCGCGGATACGCAGTATTTT	CASTFNIAGVADTQYF
TRBV5-5	NA	few	TRBJ1-5	TGTGCCAGCAGCTGGAACTTGGGGGTTCAGGGGAGCGGTCAGCCCCAGCATTTT	CASSWNLGVQGSGQPQHF
TRBV25-1	NA	NA	TRBJ2-1	TGTGCCAGCAGTGGGCCCTACAATGAGCAGTTCTTC	CASSGPYNEQFF